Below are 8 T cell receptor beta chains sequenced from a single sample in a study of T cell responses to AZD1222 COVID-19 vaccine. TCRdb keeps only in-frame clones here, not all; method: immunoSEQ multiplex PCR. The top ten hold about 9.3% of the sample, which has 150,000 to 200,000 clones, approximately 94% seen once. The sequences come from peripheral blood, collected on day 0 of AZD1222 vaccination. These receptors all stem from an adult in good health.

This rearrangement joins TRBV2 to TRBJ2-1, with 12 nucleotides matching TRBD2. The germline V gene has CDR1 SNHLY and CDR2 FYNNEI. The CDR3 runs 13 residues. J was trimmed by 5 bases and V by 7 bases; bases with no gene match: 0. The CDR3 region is CASTSGRDNEQFF. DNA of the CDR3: TGTGCCAGCACTAGCGGGAGGGACAATGAGCAGTTCTTC.

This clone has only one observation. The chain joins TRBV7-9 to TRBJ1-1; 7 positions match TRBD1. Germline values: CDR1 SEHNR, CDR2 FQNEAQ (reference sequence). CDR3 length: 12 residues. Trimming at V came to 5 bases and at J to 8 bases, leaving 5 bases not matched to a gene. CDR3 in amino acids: CASSQDREEAFF. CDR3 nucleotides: TGTGCCAGCAGCCAAGACAGGGAGGAAGCTTTCTTT.

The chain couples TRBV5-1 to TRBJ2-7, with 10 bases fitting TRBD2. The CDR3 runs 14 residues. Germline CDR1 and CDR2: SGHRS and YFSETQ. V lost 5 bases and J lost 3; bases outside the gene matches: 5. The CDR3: CASRTGTSVYEQYF. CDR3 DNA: TGCGCCAGCAGAACCGGGACTAGCGTCTACGAGCAGTACTTC.

CDR3 loop: CASSLGLPLDQPQHF. CDR3 DNA: TGTGCCAGCAGCTTAGGTTTGCCCTTGGATCAGCCCCAGCATTTT. The rearrangement joins TRBV7-2 to TRBJ1-5; D uncertain. This CDR3 spans 15 amino acids. Germline-derived CDR1 and CDR2 are SGHTA and FQGNSA. Trimming took off 1 base at V and 5 bases at J, with 12 bases between the two ends.

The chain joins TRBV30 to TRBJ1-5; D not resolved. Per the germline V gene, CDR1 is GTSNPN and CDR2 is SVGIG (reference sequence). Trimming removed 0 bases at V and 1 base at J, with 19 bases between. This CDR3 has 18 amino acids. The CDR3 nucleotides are TGTGCCTGGAGTGTAGGAGCCCGAAGAAAGGAAAGCAATCAGCCCCAGCATTTT. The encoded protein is CAWSVGARRKESNQPQHF. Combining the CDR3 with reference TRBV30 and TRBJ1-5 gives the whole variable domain SQTIHQWPATLVQPVGSPLSLECTVEGTSNPNLYWYRQAAGRGLQLLFYSVGIGQISSEVPQNLSASRPQDRQFILSSKKLLLSDSGFYLCAWSVGARRKESNQPQHFGDGTRLSIL.

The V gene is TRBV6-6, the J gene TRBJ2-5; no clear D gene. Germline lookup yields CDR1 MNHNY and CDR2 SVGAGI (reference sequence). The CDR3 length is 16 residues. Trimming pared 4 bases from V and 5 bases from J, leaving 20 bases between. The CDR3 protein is CASSSLTTERAETQYF. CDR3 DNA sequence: TGTGCCAGCAGTTCCCTTACGACTGAAAGAGCGGAGACCCAGTACTTC.

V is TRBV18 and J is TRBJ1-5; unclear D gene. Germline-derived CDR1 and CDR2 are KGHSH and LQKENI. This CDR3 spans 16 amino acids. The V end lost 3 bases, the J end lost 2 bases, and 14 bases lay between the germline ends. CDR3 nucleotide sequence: TGTGCCAGCTCACCGACCGGTAGAGTGGGCAATCAGCCCCAGCATTTT. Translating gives CASSPTGRVGNQPQHF.

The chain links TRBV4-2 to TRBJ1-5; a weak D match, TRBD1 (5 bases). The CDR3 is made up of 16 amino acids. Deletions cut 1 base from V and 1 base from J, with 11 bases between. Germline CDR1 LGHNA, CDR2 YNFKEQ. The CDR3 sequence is CASSQARQGSNQPQHF. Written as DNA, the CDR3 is TGTGCCAGCAGCCAAGCTAGGCAGGGAAGCAATCAGCCCCAGCATTTT.